This T cell receptor beta chain was captured by sequencing in a study of human T cells and chemical hapten exposure. For this clonotype: The antigen remains unidentified.

Each CDR3 protein gets one entry after TCRdb re-called the RACE reads with MiXCR. This sample has tens of thousands of distinct CDR3 sequences, with around 10% found just once. Overall study findings and caveats: Those TCRs sitting above 1 in 1000 frequency stayed the same with DPC sensitization.

The time point is: patch test 3, about 24 weeks after DPC sensitization. The treatment here: therapeutic diphenylcyclopropenone sensitization with weekly scalp DPC. V lost 0 bases to trimming and J lost 9 bases, with 18 bases between them. From germline, CDR1 is DFQATT and CDR2 SNEGSKA (reference sequence). There are 14 residues in the CDR3. The receptor comes from a woman between 50 and 59 years old with alopecia areata. Some clones in this sample may be carry-over from other donors' samples. This sequence joins TRBV20-1 and TRBJ2-7; tentative D call: TRBD2 (6 bases). The source material was whole blood, sampled in connection with sensitization to the hapten diphenylcyclopropenone (DPC). This chain's CDR3 is CSARDGRIQGVQYF. CDR3 coding DNA: TGCAGTGCTAGAGATGGGAGGATCCAGGGCGTGCAGTACTTC.